This TCR beta chain was sequenced for a study of cytomegalovirus exposure and HLA in healthy donors. Broader study findings: When a later analysis compared HLA-associated TCR beta chains with equally common others, the HLA-associated chains turned out to be more clonally expanded and to have lower generation probabilities. Per a prior analysis, the majority of TCR beta V segments were productive roughly 90% or roughly 30% of the time. It was assumed in the presence/absence analyses that sequencing depth was roughly uniform across donors.

This clone was found once. Its antigen is undetermined. 13 Jbeta primers and 60 Vbeta primers were used for the PCR. Original processing methods: Later, 65 million to 90 million unique TCR beta chains were counted in an analysis, and roughly 11 million of them were shared. Here immunoSEQ multiplex PCR was the method, and the copy in TCRdb shows in-frame clones only, minus some. The D gene and trimming were derived from the DNA, and the V and J assignments and clone size from that table. The table has 80,000 to 100,000 clones, around 80% seen once. Germline CDR1 is MNHNS and CDR2 is SASEGT. The CDR3 is made up of 14 amino acids. J gave up 6 bases and V 5 bases, and 4 bases lay outside the gene matches.

Sequenced input: PBMCs. This TCR derives from a man in his forties or fifties in good health and CMV-seropositive. The chain links TRBV6-1 to TRBJ2-3; TRBD2 agrees at 11 bases. The CDR3 nucleotides read TGTGCCAGCAGTTCACTAGCGGGAGCGGATACGCAGTATTTT. Its translation: CASSSLAGADTQYF.